Described below is a single T cell receptor beta chain sequence and its context. Its antigen is unknown. The record originates from a study of post-analysis software for immune sequencing data. CDR3 size: 15 residues. Trimming cost V 1 base and J 10 bases, with 19 bases left between them. Study results and limitations: Five or six TRBV segments, including TRBV5-6, TRBV5-1 and TRBV20-1, were more frequent in patients than controls.

The TCR beta cDNA libraries contained unique molecular identifiers. TCRdb reprocessed the PCR reads with MiXCR, giving one entry per CDR3 protein. The repertoire holds hundreds of thousands of distinct CDR3 sequences, 55% to 70% seen once, with around 10% in the top ten. This receptor was identified in a girl aged 2 to 10 with multiple sclerosis. Specimen: blood. The rearrangement uses TRBV12-3 or TRBV12-4 and TRBJ1-1; tentative D call: TRBD1 (6 bases). In DNA form, the CDR3 reads TGTGCCAGCAGTTTAGATACGGGGGCGCAAATTTCAGCTTTCTTT. Protein: CASSLDTGAQISAFF.